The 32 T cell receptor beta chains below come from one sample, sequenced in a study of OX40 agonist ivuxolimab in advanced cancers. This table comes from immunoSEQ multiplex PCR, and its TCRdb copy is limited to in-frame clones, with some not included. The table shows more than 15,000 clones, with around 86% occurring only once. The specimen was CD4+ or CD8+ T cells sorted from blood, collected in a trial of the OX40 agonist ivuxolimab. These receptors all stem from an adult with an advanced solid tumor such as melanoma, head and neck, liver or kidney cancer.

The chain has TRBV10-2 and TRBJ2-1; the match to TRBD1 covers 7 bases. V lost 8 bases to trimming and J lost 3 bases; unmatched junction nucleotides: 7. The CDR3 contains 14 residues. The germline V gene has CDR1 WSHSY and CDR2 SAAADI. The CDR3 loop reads CASLGGTNYNEQFF. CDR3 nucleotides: TGCGCCAGCCTAGGGGGCACTAACTACAATGAGCAGTTCTTC.

CDR3 residues: CASRRRRTGGNYGYTF. The CDR3 nucleotides are TGTGCCAGCAGGCGGAGACGGACAGGGGGTAACTATGGCTACACCTTC. The V and J genes are TRBV7-4 and TRBJ1-2; TRBD1 matches 10 bases. The germline gives CDR1 SGHVT, CDR2 SQSDAQ. V lost 6 bases to trimming and J lost 1 base; unmatched junction nucleotides: 8. The CDR3 length is 16 residues.

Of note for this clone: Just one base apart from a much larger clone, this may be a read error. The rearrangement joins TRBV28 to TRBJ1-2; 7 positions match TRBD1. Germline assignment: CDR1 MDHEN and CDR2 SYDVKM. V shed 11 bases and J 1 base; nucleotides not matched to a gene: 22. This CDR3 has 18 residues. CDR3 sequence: CACHDSGTDHPNNYGYTF. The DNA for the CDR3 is TGTGCCTGCCATGACTCCGGGACAGACCATCCAAATAACTATGGCTACACCTTC.

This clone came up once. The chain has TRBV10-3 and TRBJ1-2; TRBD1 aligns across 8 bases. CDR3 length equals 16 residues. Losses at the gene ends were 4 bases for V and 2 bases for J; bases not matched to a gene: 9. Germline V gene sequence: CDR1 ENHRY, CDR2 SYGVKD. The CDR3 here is CAISGGQDHLNYGYTF. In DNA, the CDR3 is TGTGCCATCAGTGGGGGACAGGATCATTTAAACTATGGCTACACCTTC.

CDR3 protein: CASSEGTSGDEQFF. The CDR3 DNA is TGTGCCAGCAGTGAAGGGACTAGCGGGGATGAGCAGTTCTTC. This rearrangement joins TRBV6-4 to TRBJ2-1, with 13 bases fitting TRBD2. The junction had 1 base not matched to a gene; V was cut back by 3 bases and J by 8 bases. This CDR3 is 14 amino acids long. The germline V gene encodes CDR1 MRHNA and CDR2 SNTAGT.

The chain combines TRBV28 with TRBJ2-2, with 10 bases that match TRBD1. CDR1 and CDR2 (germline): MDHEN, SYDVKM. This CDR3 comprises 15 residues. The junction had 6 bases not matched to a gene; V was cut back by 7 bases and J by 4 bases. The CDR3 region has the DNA TGTGCCAGCATTTCCCGGGACAGGGGCACCGGGGAGCTGTTTTTT. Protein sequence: CASISRDRGTGELFF. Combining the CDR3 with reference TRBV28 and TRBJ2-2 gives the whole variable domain DVKVTQSSRYLVKRTGEKVFLECVQDMDHENMFWYRQDPGLGLRLIYFSYDVKMKEKGDIPEGYSVSREKKERFSLILESASTNQTSMYLCASISRDRGTGELFFGEGSRLTVL.

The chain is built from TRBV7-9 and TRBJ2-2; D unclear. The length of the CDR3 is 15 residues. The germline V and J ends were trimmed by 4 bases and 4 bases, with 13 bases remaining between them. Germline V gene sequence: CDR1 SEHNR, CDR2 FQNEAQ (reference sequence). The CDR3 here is CASSYPVVATGELFF. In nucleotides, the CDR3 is TGTGCCAGCAGCTACCCTGTGGTAGCCACCGGGGAGCTGTTTTTT.

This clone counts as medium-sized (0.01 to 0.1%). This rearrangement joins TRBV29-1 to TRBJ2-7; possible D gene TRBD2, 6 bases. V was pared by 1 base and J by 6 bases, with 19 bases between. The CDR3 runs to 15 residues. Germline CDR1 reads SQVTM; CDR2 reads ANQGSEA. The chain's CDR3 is CSVEGAVGGRREQYF. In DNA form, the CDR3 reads TGCAGCGTTGAAGGAGCGGTCGGGGGACGGCGCGAGCAGTACTTC.

The CDR3 sequence is CASSRTVLLAGGSYEQYF. CDR3 bases: TGCGCCAGCAGCCGCACCGTATTACTAGCGGGAGGGTCCTACGAGCAGTACTTC. The chain combines TRBV4-1 with TRBJ2-7; TRBD2 agrees at 13 bases. The CDR3 length is 18 residues. V dropped 4 bases and J dropped 1; count of bases not matched to a gene: 10. CDR1 MGHRA and CDR2 YSYEKL come from the germline V gene.

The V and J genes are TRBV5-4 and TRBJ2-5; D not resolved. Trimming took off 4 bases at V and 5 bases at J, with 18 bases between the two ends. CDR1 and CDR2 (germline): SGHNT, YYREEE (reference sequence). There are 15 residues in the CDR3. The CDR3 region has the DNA TGTGCCAGCAGCCCCCGACCGAGCTTAACGGAGACCCAGTACTTC. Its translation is CASSPRPSLTETQYF.

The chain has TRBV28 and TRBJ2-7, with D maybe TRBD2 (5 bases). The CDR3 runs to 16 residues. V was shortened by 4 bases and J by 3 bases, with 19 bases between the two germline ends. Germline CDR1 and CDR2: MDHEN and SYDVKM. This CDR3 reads CASSSPDWAVGYEQYF. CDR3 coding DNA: TGTGCCAGCAGTTCCCCGGACTGGGCGGTGGGCTACGAGCAGTACTTC. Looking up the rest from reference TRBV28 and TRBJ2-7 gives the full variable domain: DVKVTQSSRYLVKRTGEKVFLECVQDMDHENMFWYRQDPGLGLRLIYFSYDVKMKEKGDIPEGYSVSREKKERFSLILESASTNQTSMYLCASSSPDWAVGYEQYFGPGTRLTVT.

CDR3 sequence: CAISESGASNYGYTF. CDR3 DNA sequence: TGTGCCATCAGTGAGTCGGGGGCTTCTAACTATGGCTACACCTTC. The rearrangement links TRBV10-3 to TRBJ1-2; D might be TRBD1 (6 bases). The V and J ends lost 0 bases and 0 bases respectively, with 8 bases between them. The germline V gene encodes CDR1 ENHRY and CDR2 SYGVKD. This CDR3 has 15 residues.

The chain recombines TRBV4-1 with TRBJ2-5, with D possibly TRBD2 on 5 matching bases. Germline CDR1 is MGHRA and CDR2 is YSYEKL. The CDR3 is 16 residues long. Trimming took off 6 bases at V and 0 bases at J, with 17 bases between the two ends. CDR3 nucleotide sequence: TGCGCCAGCAGTTTGGCGCGGGCCAAGTACCAAGAGACCCAGTACTTC. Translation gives CASSLARAKYQETQYF.

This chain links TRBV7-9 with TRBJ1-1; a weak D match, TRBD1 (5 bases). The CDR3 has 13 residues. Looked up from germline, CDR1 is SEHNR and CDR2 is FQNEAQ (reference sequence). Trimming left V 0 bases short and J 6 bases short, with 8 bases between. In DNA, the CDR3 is TGTGCCAGCAGCTTAGCAGGGGTTTCTGAAGCTTTCTTT. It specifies CASSLAGVSEAFF.

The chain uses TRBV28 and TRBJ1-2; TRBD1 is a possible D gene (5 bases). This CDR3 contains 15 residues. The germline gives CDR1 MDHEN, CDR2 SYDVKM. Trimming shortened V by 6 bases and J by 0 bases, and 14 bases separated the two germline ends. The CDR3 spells CASRARDGPNYGYTF. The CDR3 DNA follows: TGTGCCAGCAGGGCCCGGGACGGACCTAACTATGGCTACACCTTC.

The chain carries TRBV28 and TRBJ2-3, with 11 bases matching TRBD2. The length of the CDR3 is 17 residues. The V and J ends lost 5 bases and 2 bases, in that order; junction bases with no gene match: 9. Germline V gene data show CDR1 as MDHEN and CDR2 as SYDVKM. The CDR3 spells CASSLPPLAGDTDTQYF. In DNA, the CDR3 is TGTGCCAGCAGTCTCCCGCCACTAGCGGGGGACACAGATACGCAGTATTTT.

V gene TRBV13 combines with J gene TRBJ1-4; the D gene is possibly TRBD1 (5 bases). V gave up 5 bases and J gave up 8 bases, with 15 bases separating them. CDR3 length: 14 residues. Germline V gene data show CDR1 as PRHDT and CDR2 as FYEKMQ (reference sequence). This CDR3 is CASSTDTFREKLFF. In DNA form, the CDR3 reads TGTGCCAGCAGCACGGACACATTCCGGGAAAAACTGTTTTTT.

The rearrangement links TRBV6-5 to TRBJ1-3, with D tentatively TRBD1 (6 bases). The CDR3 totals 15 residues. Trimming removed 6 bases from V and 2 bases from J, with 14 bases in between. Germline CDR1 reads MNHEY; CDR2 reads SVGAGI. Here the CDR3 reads CASRRTGPPGNTIYF. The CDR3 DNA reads TGTGCCAGCAGACGTACAGGGCCCCCTGGAAACACCATATATTTT.

In nucleotides, the CDR3 is TGTGCCAGCAGCTTAGAAGGAGGGGACGGGGTATGGAATTCACCCCTCCACTTT. Translated: CASSLEGGDGVWNSPLHF. The chain is built from TRBV13 and TRBJ1-6, with D tentatively TRBD1 (5 bases). The CDR3 runs to 18 residues. The V gene's germline CDR1 is PRHDT and CDR2 FYEKMQ (reference sequence). Deletions cut 1 base from V and 7 bases from J, with 20 bases between.

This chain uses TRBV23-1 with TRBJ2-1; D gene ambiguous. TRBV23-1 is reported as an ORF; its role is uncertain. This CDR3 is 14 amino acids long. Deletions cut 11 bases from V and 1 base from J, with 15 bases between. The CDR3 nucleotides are TGCGCCCACCTCAGGATAAGGTCCTACAATGAGCAGTTCTTC. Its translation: CAHLRIRSYNEQFF.

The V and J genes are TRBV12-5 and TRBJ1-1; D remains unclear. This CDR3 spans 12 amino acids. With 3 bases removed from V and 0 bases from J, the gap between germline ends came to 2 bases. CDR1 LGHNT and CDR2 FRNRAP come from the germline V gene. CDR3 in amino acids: CASGFLNTEAFF. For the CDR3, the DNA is TGTGCTAGTGGTTTCCTGAACACTGAAGCTTTCTTT.

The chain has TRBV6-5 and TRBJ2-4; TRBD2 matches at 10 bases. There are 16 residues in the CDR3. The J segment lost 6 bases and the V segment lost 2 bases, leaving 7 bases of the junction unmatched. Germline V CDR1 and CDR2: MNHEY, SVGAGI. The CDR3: CASSYVPIAGGNIQYF. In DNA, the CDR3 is TGTGCCAGCAGTTACGTACCCATAGCGGGGGGAAACATTCAGTACTTC.

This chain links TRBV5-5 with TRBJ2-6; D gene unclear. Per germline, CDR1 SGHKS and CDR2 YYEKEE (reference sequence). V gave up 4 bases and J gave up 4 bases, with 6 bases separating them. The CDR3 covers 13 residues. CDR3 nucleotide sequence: TGTGCCAGCAGCCAGGAAGGGGCCAACGTCCTGACTTTC. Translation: CASSQEGANVLTF.

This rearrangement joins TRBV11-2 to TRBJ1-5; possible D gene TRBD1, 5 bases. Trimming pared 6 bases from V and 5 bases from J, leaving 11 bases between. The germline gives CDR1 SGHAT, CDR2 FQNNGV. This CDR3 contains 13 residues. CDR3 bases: TGTGCCAGCAGTGTGGGGACTCATCAGCCCCAGCATTTT. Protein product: CASSVGTHQPQHF. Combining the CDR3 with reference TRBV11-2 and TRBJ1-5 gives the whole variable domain EAGVAQSPRYKIIEKRQSVAFWCNPISGHATLYWYQQILGQGPKLLIQFQNNGVVDDSQLPKDRFSAERLKGVDSTLKIQPAKLEDSAVYLCASSVGTHQPQHFGDGTRLSIL.

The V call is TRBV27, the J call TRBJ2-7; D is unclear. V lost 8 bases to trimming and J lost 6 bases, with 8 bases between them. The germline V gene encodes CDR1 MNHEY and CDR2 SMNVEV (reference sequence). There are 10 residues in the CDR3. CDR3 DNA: TGTGCCAGCGGGAACTCCGAGCAGTACTTC. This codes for CASGNSEQYF.

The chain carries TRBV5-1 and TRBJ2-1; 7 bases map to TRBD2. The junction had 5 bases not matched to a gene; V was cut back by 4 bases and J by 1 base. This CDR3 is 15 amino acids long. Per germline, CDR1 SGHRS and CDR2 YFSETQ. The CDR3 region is CASSLAVVSYNEQFF. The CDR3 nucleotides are TGCGCCAGCAGCCTAGCGGTTGTGTCCTACAATGAGCAGTTCTTC.

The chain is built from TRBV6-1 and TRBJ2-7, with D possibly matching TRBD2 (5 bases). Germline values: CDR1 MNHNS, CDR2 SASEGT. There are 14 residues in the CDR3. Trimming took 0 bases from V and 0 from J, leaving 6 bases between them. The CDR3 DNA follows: TGTGCCAGCAGTGAAGCGAGGGACTCCTACGAGCAGTACTTC. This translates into CASSEARDSYEQYF.

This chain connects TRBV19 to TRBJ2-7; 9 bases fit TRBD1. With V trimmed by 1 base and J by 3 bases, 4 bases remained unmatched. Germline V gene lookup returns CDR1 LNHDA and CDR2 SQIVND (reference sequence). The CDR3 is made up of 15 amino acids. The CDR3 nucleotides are TGTGCCAGTAGTATAGTGGGGACAGGGAGCTACGAGCAGTACTTC. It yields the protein CASSIVGTGSYEQYF.

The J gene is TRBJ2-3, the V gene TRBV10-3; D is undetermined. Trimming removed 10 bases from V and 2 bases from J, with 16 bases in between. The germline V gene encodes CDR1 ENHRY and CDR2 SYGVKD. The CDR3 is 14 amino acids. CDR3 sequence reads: CATGLERVTDTQYF. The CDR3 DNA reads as TGTGCCACCGGATTAGAAAGAGTCACAGATACGCAGTATTTT.

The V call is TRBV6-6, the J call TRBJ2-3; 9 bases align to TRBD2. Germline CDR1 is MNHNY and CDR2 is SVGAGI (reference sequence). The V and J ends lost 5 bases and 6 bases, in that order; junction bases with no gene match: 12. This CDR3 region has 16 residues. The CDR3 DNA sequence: TGTGCCAGCAGTACCCCTCTAGCGGGGCCCGCCGATACGCAGTATTTT. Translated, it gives CASSTPLAGPADTQYF.

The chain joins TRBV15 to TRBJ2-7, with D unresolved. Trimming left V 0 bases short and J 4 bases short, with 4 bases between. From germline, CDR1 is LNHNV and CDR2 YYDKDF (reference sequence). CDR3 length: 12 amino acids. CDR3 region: CATSRDSYEQYF. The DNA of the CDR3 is TGTGCCACCAGCAGAGACAGTTACGAGCAGTACTTC.

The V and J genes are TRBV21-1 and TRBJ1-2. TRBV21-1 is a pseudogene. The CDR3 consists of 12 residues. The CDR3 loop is CASSPRRAGYTF. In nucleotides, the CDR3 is TGTGCCAGCAGCCCTCGCCGGGCTGGCTACACCTTC.